Presented here are 29 T cell receptor beta chains from one specimen sequenced in a study of blood T cell repertoires in COVID-19. Clones were read by immunoSEQ multiplex PCR, and TCRdb kept only the in-frame ones, dropping some. The profile shows roughly 53,000 clones, approximately 84% of them singletons. Input material: peripheral blood. All receptors come from a man in his sixties or seventies with active COVID-19.

The V call is TRBV9, the J call TRBJ1-2; a weak D match, TRBD1 (6 bases). V lost 7 bases and J lost 8, with 18 bases in between. Germline loops: CDR1 SGDLS, CDR2 YYNGEE. The CDR3 length is 13 residues. The CDR3 loop reads CASSRGSGPGYTF. CDR3 DNA: TGTGCCAGCTCCAGGGGCAGTGGCCCGGGCTACACCTTC.

CDR3 coding DNA: TGCGCCAGCAGCATTCCGCAGGGTACTGAAGCTTTCTTT. Encoded protein: CASSIPQGTEAFF. The chain joins TRBV5-1 to TRBJ1-1; D is possibly TRBD1 (5 bases). This CDR3 has 13 amino acids. From germline, CDR1 is SGHRS and CDR2 YFSETQ. Between the trimmed V and J ends, which lost 4 bases and 5 bases, there was a span of 12 bases.

The CDR3 sequence: CASSSGTGGNQPQHF. The CDR3 DNA follows: TGTGCCAGCAGCTCCGGGACAGGGGGCAATCAGCCCCAGCATTTT. The chain links TRBV5-4 to TRBJ1-5; 10 bases align to TRBD1. Trimming cost V 3 bases and J 2 bases; bases outside gene matches: 2. The germline V gene encodes CDR1 SGHNT and CDR2 YYREEE (reference sequence). CDR3 length: 15 residues.

J is TRBJ1-2 and V is TRBV28; tentatively, D is TRBD1 (6 bases). Germline-derived CDR1 and CDR2 are MDHEN and SYDVKM. V gave up 6 bases and J gave up 6 bases, with 23 bases separating them. The CDR3 contains 16 residues. The CDR3 bases are TGTGCCAGCAGCCAGGAGCTGGGGCGGGGGCGTGATGGCTACACCTTC. The encoded protein is CASSQELGRGRDGYTF.

This sequence joins TRBV4-3 and TRBJ2-2; D perhaps matches TRBD2 (7 bases). The germline V and J ends were trimmed by 3 bases and 4 bases, with 18 bases remaining between them. The CDR3 contains 17 residues. Germline V gene sequence: CDR1 LGHNA, CDR2 YSLEER. The CDR3 sequence is CASSHLGGGQSTGELFF. As DNA, the CDR3 is TGCGCCAGCAGCCACCTTGGGGGGGGGCAGAGCACCGGGGAGCTGTTTTTT.

V and J are TRBV6-2 or TRBV6-3 and TRBJ1-1; perhaps TRBD1 as D (6 bases). Germline V lookup: CDR1 MNHEY, CDR2 SVGEGT. With 5 bases removed from V and 7 bases from J, the gap between germline ends came to 11 bases. The CDR3 consists of 12 residues. The CDR3 region is CASSPQTGEAFF. DNA of the CDR3: TGTGCCAGCAGTCCACAGACAGGTGAAGCTTTCTTT.

The CDR3 is CASSLAPGTGGYGYTF. The CDR3 bases are TGTGCCAGCAGCTTAGCCCCCGGGACAGGGGGCTATGGCTACACCTTC. The chain recombines TRBV7-2 with TRBJ1-2, with 11 bases lining up with TRBD1. The CDR3 totals 16 residues. J lost 4 bases, V lost 0 bases, and 4 bases had no gene match. Germline assignment: CDR1 SGHTA and CDR2 FQGNSA.

The CDR3 region is CASSLSGNTIYF. The CDR3 nucleotides are TGTGCCAGCAGTCTCTCTGGAAACACCATATATTTT. The J gene is TRBJ1-3, the V gene TRBV25-1; D is unresolved. Germline V lookup: CDR1 MGHDK, CDR2 SYGVNS. Trimming pared 5 bases from V and 0 bases from J, leaving 2 bases between. This CDR3 region has 12 residues.

This clone has just one count. CDR3 amino acids: CASSFAGSGANVLTF. The CDR3, as DNA: TGTGCCAGCAGCTTCGCAGGGTCCGGGGCCAACGTCCTGACTTTC. V is TRBV5-4 and J is TRBJ2-6; a weak D match, TRBD1 (5 bases). The CDR3 length is 15 residues. V dropped 2 bases and J dropped 4 bases, with 10 bases sitting between them. The germline V gene encodes CDR1 SGHNT and CDR2 YYREEE (reference sequence). Together with reference TRBV5-4 and TRBJ2-6, the CDR3 gives the full variable domain: ETGVTQSPTHLIKTRGQQVTLRCSSQSGHNTVSWYQQALGQGPQFIFQYYREEENGRGNFPPRFSGLQFPNYSSELNVNALELDDSALYLCASSFAGSGANVLTFGAGSRLTVL.

The chain uses TRBV30 and TRBJ1-5; D is unresolved. V lost 4 bases to trimming and J lost 4 bases, with 20 bases between them. CDR1 GTSNPN and CDR2 SVGIG come from the germline V gene (reference sequence). This CDR3 is built from 16 residues. The CDR3: CAWTPAGFVENQPQHF. The CDR3 bases are TGTGCCTGGACCCCCGCCGGGTTCGTCGAGAATCAGCCCCAGCATTTT.

The rearrangement joins TRBV11-2 to TRBJ1-6; TRBD1 matches 7 bases. The CDR3 extends over 15 amino acids. The junction had 9 bases not matched to a gene; V was cut back by 4 bases and J by 9 bases. Germline CDR1 SGHAT, CDR2 FQNNGV. In DNA, the CDR3 is TGTGCCAGCAGCTCCCTGACAGGGATTAGTTCACCCCTCCACTTT. It is translated as CASSSLTGISSPLHF.

The chain employs TRBV7-3 and TRBJ2-1, with D tentatively TRBD1 (6 bases). V gave up 5 bases and J gave up 0 bases, with 14 bases separating them. CDR3 length: 16 residues. Germline CDR1 and CDR2: SGHTA and FQGTGA. The CDR3, as DNA: TGTGCCAGCAGCAGAACAGGGAGTCGCTCCTACAATGAGCAGTTCTTC. The encoded protein is CASSRTGSRSYNEQFF.

The chain has TRBV5-4 and TRBJ2-5, with D possibly matching TRBD1 (5 bases). V lost 2 bases and J 5 bases, leaving 10 bases between the germline ends. This CDR3 has 13 amino acids. CDR1 and CDR2 from the germline V gene are SGHNT and YYREEE (reference sequence). The CDR3 here is CASSFPRGETQYF. CDR3 bases: TGTGCCAGCAGCTTTCCTAGGGGCGAGACCCAGTACTTC.

Concerning this clone: Other DNA sequences in the sample encode the same CDR3. V and J are TRBV5-6 and TRBJ1-2, with 8 bases matching TRBD1. This CDR3 has 16 amino acids. The trim removed 4 bases at V and 4 bases at J, leaving 12 bases unmatched. CDR1 is SGHDT, CDR2 YYEEEE, per germline. CDR3: CASSGGTGAQVYGYTF. CDR3 DNA sequence: TGTGCCAGCAGCGGAGGGACAGGAGCGCAGGTCTATGGCTACACCTTC. Full variable domain (outside the CDR3, taken from reference TRBV5-6 and TRBJ1-2): DAGVTQSPTHLIKTRGQQVTLRCSPKSGHDTVSWYQQALGQGPQFIFQYYEEEERQRGNFPDRFSGHQFPNYSSELNVNALLLGDSALYLCASSGGTGAQVYGYTFGSGTRLTVV.

The chain combines TRBV3-1 (or the pseudogene TRBV3-2) with TRBJ2-5; 9 bases are shared with TRBD2. Trimming took 3 bases from V and 5 from J; bases not matched to a gene: 4. The CDR3 has 14 residues. Germline V CDR1 and CDR2: LGHDT, YNNKEL (reference sequence). CDR3 nucleotides: TGTGCCAGCAGCCATAGCGGGAGCGGTGAGACCCAGTACTTC. Translation: CASSHSGSGETQYF.

This clone was detected only a few times. The genes are TRBV11-1 and TRBJ2-2, with D maybe TRBD2 (5 bases). Germline V gene sequence: CDR1 SGHAT, CDR2 FQDESV (reference sequence). The CDR3 length is 16 residues. The ends were cut back, 1 base at V and 3 bases at J, with 12 bases in the middle. The DNA for the CDR3 is TGTGCCAGCAGCTTAGGGAGGACCTCGTACACCGGGGAGCTGTTTTTT. Amino acid sequence: CASSLGRTSYTGELFF.

This chain connects TRBV5-1 to TRBJ2-1; D remains unclear. The CDR3 totals 14 residues. CDR1 is SGHRS, CDR2 YFSETQ, per germline. Trimming pared 0 bases from V and 8 bases from J, leaving 12 bases between. CDR3 sequence: CASSLAQKHDEQFF. The CDR3 coding sequence is TGCGCCAGCAGCTTGGCCCAAAAACACGATGAGCAGTTCTTC.

V gene TRBV5-1 combines with J gene TRBJ2-7; D possibly corresponds to TRBD1 (5 bases). The CDR3 is made up of 14 amino acids. Germline values: CDR1 SGHRS, CDR2 YFSETQ. With 0 bases removed from V and 7 bases from J, the gap between germline ends came to 14 bases. The chain's CDR3 is CASSLVEGVGEQYF. CDR3 bases: TGCGCCAGCAGCTTGGTTGAAGGGGTAGGAGAGCAGTACTTC.

This chain links TRBV7-2 with TRBJ2-5; no reliable D call. The V gene's germline CDR1 is SGHTA and CDR2 FQGNSA. CDR3 length: 16 residues. Trimming cost V 0 bases and J 5 bases, with 16 bases left between them. The CDR3 nucleotides read TGTGCCAGCAGCTTAGCCGCCGTTCGGGTCGGTGAGACCCAGTACTTC. Its protein is CASSLAAVRVGETQYF.

This clone was detected once. This sequence joins TRBV7-2 and TRBJ2-7; no firm D call. The ends were cut back, 5 bases at V and 2 bases at J, with 13 bases in the middle. The length of the CDR3 is 14 residues. Per the germline V gene, CDR1 is SGHTA and CDR2 is FQGNSA. In DNA, the CDR3 is TGTGCCAGCAGCCCGACACTTCCAGCCTACGAGCAGTACTTC. This codes for CASSPTLPAYEQYF.

This chain uses TRBV11-1 with TRBJ2-1, with a weak D call TRBD2 (6 bases). V lost 5 bases to trimming and J lost 3 bases, with 11 bases between them. Germline V CDR1 and CDR2: SGHAT, FQDESV (reference sequence). The CDR3 loop spans 14 amino acids. The CDR3 here is CASSRTTSYNEQFF. The CDR3 coding sequence is TGTGCCAGCAGCCGCACGACTAGCTACAATGAGCAGTTCTTC.

V usage is TRBV19 and J usage is TRBJ2-7; no firm D call. The CDR3 sequence is 10 residues long. Germline V gives CDR1 LNHDA, CDR2 SQIVND (reference sequence). Trimming stripped 5 bases from V and 6 bases from J, with 5 bases between. CDR3 sequence reads: CASSWPEQYF. For the CDR3, the DNA is TGTGCCAGTAGTTGGCCCGAGCAGTACTTC.

The V gene is TRBV2, the J gene TRBJ2-1; tentatively, D is TRBD1 (5 bases). V was clipped by 4 bases and J by 7 bases, with 11 bases between them. The germline CDR1 and CDR2 sequences are SNHLY and FYNNEI. CDR3 length equals 13 residues. In DNA, the CDR3 is TGTGCCAGCAGTGCACAGGTAGAAAATGAGCAGTTCTTC. It translates to CASSAQVENEQFF. Full variable domain (outside the CDR3, taken from reference TRBV2 and TRBJ2-1): EPEVTQTPSHQVTQMGQEVILRCVPISNHLYFYWYRQILGQKVEFLVSFYNNEISEKSEIFDDQFSVERPDGSNFTLKIRSTKLEDSAMYFCASSAQVENEQFFGPGTRLTVL.

This sequence joins TRBV28 and TRBJ2-5, with 8 nucleotides matching TRBD1. The CDR3 sequence is 16 residues long. The germline V gene encodes CDR1 MDHEN and CDR2 SYDVKM. With 3 bases clipped from V and 2 bases from J, the junction kept 8 bases outside the gene matches. CDR3 nucleotides: TGTGCCAGCAGTTTTGTGCAGGGGGCTTCTCAAGAGACCCAGTACTTC. It codes for CASSFVQGASQETQYF.

The gene calls are TRBV4-2 and TRBJ2-2, with 8 nucleotides matching TRBD2. Germline lookup yields CDR1 LGHNA and CDR2 YNFKEQ. The CDR3 is 17 amino acids. J gave up 6 bases and V 0 bases, and 9 bases lay outside the gene matches. The chain's CDR3 is CASSQDTGTRAPGELFF. In DNA form, the CDR3 reads TGTGCCAGCAGCCAAGATACCGGGACTAGGGCCCCCGGGGAGCTGTTTTTT.

The chain recombines TRBV5-1 with TRBJ1-2; maybe TRBD1 (5 bases). V was shortened by 0 bases and J by 4 bases, with 13 bases between the two germline ends. Germline loops: CDR1 SGHRS, CDR2 YFSETQ. The CDR3 has 15 residues. In nucleotides, the CDR3 is TGCGCCAGCAGCTTGGAAGGGGCGGGGAGCTATGGCTACACCTTC. This translates into CASSLEGAGSYGYTF.

This chain links TRBV4-2 with TRBJ2-7; 10 positions agree with TRBD2. V gave up 0 bases and J gave up 3 bases; unmatched junction bases: 5. The CDR3 is made up of 16 amino acids. The germline V gene encodes CDR1 LGHNA and CDR2 YNFKEQ. The CDR3 spells CASSQDPSGSGYEQYF. The CDR3 nucleotides are TGTGCCAGCAGCCAAGACCCTAGCGGGAGTGGCTACGAGCAGTACTTC.

This sequence joins TRBV18 and TRBJ1-3; D perhaps matches TRBD1 (6 bases). Germline-derived CDR1 and CDR2 are KGHSH and LQKENI. The length of the CDR3 is 16 residues. V was pared by 6 bases and J by 3 bases, with 18 bases between. The CDR3 region is CASSIGQSRFGNTIYF. The CDR3 region has the DNA TGTGCCAGCTCTATTGGACAGTCCCGGTTTGGAAACACCATATATTTT.

J is TRBJ2-3 and V is TRBV5-1, with 13 bases aligning to TRBD2. The CDR3 runs to 16 residues. Unmatched junction bases numbered 6, after V lost 4 bases and J lost 4 bases. CDR1 and CDR2 from the germline V gene are SGHRS and YFSETQ. The CDR3 DNA sequence: TGCGCCAGCAGCACCGGTACTAGCGGGAGGGCAGATACGCAGTATTTT. Its translation is CASSTGTSGRADTQYF.